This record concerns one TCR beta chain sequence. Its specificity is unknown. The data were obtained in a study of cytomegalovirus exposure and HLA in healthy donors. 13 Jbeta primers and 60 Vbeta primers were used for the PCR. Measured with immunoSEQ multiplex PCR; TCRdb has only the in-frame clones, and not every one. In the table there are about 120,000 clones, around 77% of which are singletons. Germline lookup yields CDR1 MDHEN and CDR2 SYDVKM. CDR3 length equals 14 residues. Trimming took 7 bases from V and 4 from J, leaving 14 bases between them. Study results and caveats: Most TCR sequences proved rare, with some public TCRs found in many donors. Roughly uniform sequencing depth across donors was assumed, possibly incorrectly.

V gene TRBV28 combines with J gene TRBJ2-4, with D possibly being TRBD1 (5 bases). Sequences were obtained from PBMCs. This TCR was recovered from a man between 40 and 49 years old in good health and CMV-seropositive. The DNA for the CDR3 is TGTGCCAGCAACCAGGGTCGGGTAAAAAACATTCAGTACTTC. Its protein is CASNQGRVKNIQYF.